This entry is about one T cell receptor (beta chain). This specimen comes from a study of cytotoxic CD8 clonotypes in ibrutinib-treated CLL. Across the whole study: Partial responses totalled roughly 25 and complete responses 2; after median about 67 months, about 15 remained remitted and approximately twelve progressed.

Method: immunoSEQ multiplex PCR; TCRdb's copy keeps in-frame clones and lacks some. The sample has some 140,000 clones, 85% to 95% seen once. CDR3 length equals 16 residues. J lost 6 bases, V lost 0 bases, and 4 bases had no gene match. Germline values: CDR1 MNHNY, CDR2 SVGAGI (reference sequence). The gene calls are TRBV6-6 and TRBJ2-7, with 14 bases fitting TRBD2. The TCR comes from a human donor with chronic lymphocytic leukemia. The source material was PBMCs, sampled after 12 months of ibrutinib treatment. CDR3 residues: CASSYSGTSGSGEQYF. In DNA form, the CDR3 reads TGTGCCAGCAGTTACTCAGGGACTAGCGGGAGTGGCGAGCAGTACTTC.